This section outlines one T cell receptor (beta chain) sequence together with its context. Its target is not known. The CDR3 is 13 residues long. V was trimmed by 9 bases and J by 4 bases, leaving 13 bases between them. From germline, CDR1 is SGDLS and CDR2 YYNGEE. This record belongs to a study of shared clonotypes between healthy human individuals. Study outcomes and limitations: When naive CD4 clonotypes were compared across several donors, approximately 4.9% were shared. Sampling covered nothing but blood. Tissue TCR repertoires likely differ from those found in blood.

Genomic DNA belonging to each subset was distributed in equal measure over several immunoSEQ plates. In the original processing: There were no quality scores in the junction-only immunoSEQ sequences, so filtering differed. Method: immunoSEQ multiplex PCR; TCRdb's copy keeps in-frame clones and lacks some. That table gives V, J and clone size, and the DNA gave D and trimming. The sample lists about 2.3 million clones; about nine tenths were seen once. The chain links TRBV9 to TRBJ2-2, with D perhaps TRBD1 or TRBD2 (5 bases each). The TCR was taken from a man aged 18 to 35 in good health. Some clones in this sample may be carry-over from other donors' samples. Sequenced input: naive CD4+ T cells from PBMCs. Indicated subset: CD45RA+ positively selected. CDR3 DNA: TGTGCCACTGGGACCCAGCTCACCGGGGAGCTGTTTTTT. It yields the protein CATGTQLTGELFF.